This T cell receptor beta chain was profiled in a study of post-analysis software for immune sequencing data. Study-wide context: In terms of disease course, relapsing-remitting, secondary progressive and progressive-relapsing multiple sclerosis were included. Overall study results and limits: Among multiple sclerosis patients, normalized Chao1 diversity was significantly below that of controls.

On this clonotype: No antigen is known for it.

Each TCR beta cDNA library carried unique molecular identifiers. The source material, roughly 0.9 to 11 million T cells, gave rise to approximately 520,000 cDNA molecules. TCRdb re-called the PCR reads through MiXCR, storing one row per CDR3 protein. Of approximately 570,000 distinct CDR3 sequences in the sample, roughly 46% were seen once. The clonotype was recovered from a girl between 5 and 17 years old with multiple sclerosis. The sample comprised blood.

CDR3 DNA sequence: TGCAGTGCTAGGGGGGGGCAGCTGGGCCCCCAAGAGACCCAGTTCTTC. This codes for CSARGGQLGPQETQFF. J is TRBJ2-5 and V is TRBV20-1; possible D gene TRBD2, 7 bases. The assigned J gene may be wrong: the sequence end matches TRBJ2-1 better. The germline V gene encodes CDR1 DFQATT and CDR2 SNEGSKA (reference sequence). The CDR3 length is 16 residues.